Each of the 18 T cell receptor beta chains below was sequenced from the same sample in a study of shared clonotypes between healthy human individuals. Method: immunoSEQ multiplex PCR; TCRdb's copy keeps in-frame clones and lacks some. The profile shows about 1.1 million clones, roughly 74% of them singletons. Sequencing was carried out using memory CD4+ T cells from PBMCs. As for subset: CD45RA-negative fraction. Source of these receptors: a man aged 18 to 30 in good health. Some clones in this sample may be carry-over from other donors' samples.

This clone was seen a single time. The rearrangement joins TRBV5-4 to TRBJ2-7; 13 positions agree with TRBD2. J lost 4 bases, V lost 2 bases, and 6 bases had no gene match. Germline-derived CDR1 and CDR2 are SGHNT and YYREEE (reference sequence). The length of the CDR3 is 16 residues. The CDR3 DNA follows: TGTGCCAGCAGCTTCCGGACTAGCGGGAGTAGATACGAGCAGTACTTC. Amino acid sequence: CASSFRTSGSRYEQYF.

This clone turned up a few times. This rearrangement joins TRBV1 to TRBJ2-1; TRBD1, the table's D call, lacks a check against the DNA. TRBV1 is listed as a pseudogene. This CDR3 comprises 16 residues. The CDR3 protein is CTSSLTAHSNYSEQFF. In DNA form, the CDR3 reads TGCACCAGCTCCCTGACAGCCCATTCTAACTACAGTGAGCAGTTCTTC.

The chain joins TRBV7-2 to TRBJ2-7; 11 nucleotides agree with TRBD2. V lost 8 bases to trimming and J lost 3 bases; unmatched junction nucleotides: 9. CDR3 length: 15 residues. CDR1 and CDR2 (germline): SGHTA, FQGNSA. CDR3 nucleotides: TGTGCCAGCGCGGAACTAGCGGGAGTAGGCTACGAGCAGTACTTC. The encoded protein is CASAELAGVGYEQYF.

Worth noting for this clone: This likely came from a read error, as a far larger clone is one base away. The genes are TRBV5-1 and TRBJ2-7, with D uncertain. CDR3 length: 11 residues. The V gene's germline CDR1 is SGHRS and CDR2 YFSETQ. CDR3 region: CASNLESEQYF. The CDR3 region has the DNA TGCGCCAGCAACTTGGAGAGTGAGCAGTACTTC.

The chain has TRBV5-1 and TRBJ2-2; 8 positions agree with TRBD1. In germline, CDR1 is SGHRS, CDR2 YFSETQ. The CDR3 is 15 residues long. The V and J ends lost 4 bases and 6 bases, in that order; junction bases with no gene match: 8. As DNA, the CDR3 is TGCGCCAGCAGCAACCGACAGGGGTATTCCGGGGAGCTGTTTTTT. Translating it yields CASSNRQGYSGELFF.

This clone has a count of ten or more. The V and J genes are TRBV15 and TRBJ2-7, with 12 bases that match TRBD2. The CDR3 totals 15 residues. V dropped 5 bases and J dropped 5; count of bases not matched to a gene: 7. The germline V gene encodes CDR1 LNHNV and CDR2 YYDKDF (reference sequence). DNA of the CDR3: TGTGCCACCAGCCGTCTAGCGGGAGGGGAGCACGAGCAGTACTTC. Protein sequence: CATSRLAGGEHEQYF. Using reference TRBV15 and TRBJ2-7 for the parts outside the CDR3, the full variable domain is DAMVIQNPRYQVTQFGKPVTLSCSQTLNHNVMYWYQQKSSQAPKLLFHYYDKDFNNEADTPDNFQSRRPNTSFCFLDIRSPGLGDTAMYLCATSRLAGGEHEQYFGPGTRLTVT.

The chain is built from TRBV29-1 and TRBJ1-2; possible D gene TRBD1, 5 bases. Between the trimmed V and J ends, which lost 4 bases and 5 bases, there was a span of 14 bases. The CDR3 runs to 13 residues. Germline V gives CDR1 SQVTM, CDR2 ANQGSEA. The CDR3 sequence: CSVGAGGGYGYTF. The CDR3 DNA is TGCAGCGTTGGAGCTGGGGGTGGGTATGGCTACACCTTC. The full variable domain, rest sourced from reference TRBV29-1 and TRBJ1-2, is SAVISQKPSRDICQRGTSLTIQCQVDSQVTMMFWYRQQPGQSLTLIATANQGSEATYESGFVIDKFPISRPNLTFSTLTVSNMSPEDSSIYLCSVGAGGGYGYTFGSGTRLTVV.

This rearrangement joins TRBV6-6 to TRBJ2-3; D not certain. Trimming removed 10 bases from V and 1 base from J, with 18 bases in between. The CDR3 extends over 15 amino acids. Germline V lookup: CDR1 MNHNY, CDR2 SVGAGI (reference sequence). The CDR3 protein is CATMTRSPGTDTQYF. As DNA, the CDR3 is TGTGCCACCATGACGCGGAGCCCGGGCACAGATACGCAGTATTTT.

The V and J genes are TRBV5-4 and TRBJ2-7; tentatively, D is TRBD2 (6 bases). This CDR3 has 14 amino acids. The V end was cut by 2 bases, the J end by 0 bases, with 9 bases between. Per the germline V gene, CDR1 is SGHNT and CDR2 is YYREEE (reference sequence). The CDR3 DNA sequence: TGTGCCAGCAGCTTCGCGGGAAGCTCCTACGAGCAGTACTTC. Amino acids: CASSFAGSSYEQYF.

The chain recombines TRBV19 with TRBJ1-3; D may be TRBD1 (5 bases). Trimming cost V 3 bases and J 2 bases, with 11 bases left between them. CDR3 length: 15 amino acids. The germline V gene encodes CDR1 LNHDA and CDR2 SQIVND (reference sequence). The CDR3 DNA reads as TGTGCCAGTAGTATTTATGGGACGCCTGGAAACACCATATATTTT. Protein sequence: CASSIYGTPGNTIYF.

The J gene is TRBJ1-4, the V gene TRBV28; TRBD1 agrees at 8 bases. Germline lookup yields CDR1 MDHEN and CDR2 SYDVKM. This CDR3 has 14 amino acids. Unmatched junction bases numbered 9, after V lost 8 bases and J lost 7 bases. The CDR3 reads CASLAYRGSEKLFF. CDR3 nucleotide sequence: TGTGCCAGCCTCGCCTACAGGGGGAGTGAAAAACTGTTTTTT.

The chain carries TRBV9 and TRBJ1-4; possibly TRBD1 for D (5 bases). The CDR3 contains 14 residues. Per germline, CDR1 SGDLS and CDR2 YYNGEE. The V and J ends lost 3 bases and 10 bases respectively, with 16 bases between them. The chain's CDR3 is CASSDQGGGGKLFF. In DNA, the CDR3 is TGTGCCAGCAGCGACCAGGGAGGAGGAGGAAAACTGTTTTTT.

The DNA for the CDR3 is TGTGCCAGCAATCCTTTTGGCCGGACAAACGAAAAACTGTTTTTT. Encoded protein: CASNPFGRTNEKLFF. The rearrangement uses TRBV28 and TRBJ1-4; a possible D gene is TRBD1 (5 bases). Trimming cost V 7 bases and J 8 bases, with 20 bases left between them. This CDR3 has 15 amino acids. Germline V gives CDR1 MDHEN, CDR2 SYDVKM.

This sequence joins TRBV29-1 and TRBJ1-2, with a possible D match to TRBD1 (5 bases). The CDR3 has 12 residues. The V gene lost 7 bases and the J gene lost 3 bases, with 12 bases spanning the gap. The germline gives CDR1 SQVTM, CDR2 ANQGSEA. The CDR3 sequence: CSASGTDYGYTF. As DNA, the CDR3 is TGCAGCGCTTCAGGGACGGACTATGGCTACACCTTC.

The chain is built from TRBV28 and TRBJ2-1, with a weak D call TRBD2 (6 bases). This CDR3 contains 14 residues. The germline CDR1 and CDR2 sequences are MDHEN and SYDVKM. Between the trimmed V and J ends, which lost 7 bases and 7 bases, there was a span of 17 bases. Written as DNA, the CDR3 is TGTGCCAGCATCGGTCCCGGCGGGATGAATGAGCAGTTCTTC. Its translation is CASIGPGGMNEQFF.

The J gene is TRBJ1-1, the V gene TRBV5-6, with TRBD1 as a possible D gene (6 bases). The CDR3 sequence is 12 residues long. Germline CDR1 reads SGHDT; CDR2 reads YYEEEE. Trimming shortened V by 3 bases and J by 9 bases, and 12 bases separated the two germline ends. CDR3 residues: CASSWNRDQAFF. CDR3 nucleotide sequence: TGTGCCAGCAGCTGGAACAGGGATCAAGCTTTCTTT. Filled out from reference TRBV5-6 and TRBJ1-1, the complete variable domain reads DAGVTQSPTHLIKTRGQQVTLRCSPKSGHDTVSWYQQALGQGPQFIFQYYEEEERQRGNFPDRFSGHQFPNYSSELNVNALLLGDSALYLCASSWNRDQAFFGQGTRLTVV.

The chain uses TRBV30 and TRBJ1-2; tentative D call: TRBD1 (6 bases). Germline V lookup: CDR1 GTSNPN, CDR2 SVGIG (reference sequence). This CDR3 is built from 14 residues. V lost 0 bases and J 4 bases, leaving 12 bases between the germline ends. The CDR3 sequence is CAWSVGAASYGYTF. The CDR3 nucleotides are TGTGCCTGGAGTGTGGGGGCGGCGAGCTATGGCTACACCTTC.

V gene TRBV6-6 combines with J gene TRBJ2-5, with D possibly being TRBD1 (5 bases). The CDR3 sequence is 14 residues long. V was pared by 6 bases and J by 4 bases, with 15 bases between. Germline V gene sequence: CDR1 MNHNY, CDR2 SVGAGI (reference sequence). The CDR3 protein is CASSNAGFPETQYF. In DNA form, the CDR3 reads TGTGCCAGCAGCAACGCAGGGTTCCCAGAGACCCAGTACTTC.